The rows below give T cell receptor beta chains drawn from one sample of a study of cytotoxic CD8 clonotypes in ibrutinib-treated CLL. This table comes from immunoSEQ multiplex PCR, and its TCRdb copy is limited to in-frame clones, with some not included. The sample has tens of thousands of clones, approximately 71% seen once. Sequencing was performed on PBMCs, taken after 12 months of ibrutinib treatment. These receptors all stem from a human donor with chronic lymphocytic leukemia. The CDR3 runs from the conserved cysteine through the conserved F or W. The D gene is left open where the match is weak. A row's size may be missing; if present it is once, few, many or a size class.

V gene	D gene	clone size	J gene	CDR3 DNA	CDR3 protein
TRBV7-2	NA	once	TRBJ2-1	TGTGCCAGCAGCTATCGAGGGGGTGAGCAGTTCTTC	CASSYRGGEQFF
TRBV10-3	NA	few	TRBJ1-4	TGTGCCATCAGTGGGGCAGGAGGGTCTAATGAAAAACTGTTTTTT	CAISGAGGSNEKLFF
TRBV27	NA	NA	TRBJ2-7	TGTGCCAGCAGCACGGGGGCAGGCCCCTACGAGCAGTACTTC	CASSTGAGPYEQYF
TRBV7-6	NA	NA	TRBJ1-2	TGTGCCAGCAGCCCGGGGCCTGGGCGCTATGGCTACACCTTC	CASSPGPGRYGYTF
TRBV11-2	NA	few	TRBJ1-3	TGTGCCAGCAGCTTAGGGGCCGGAAACACCATATATTTT	CASSLGAGNTIYF
TRBV7-2	NA	NA	TRBJ2-5	TGTGCCAGCAGCGGACAGACCCAGGGGGGGACCCAGTACTTC	CASSGQTQGGTQYF
TRBV5-6	NA	NA	TRBJ2-7	TGTGCCAGCAGCTTGGAAGGGACCCAGGCCCTCTACGAGCAGTACTTC	CASSLEGTQALYEQYF
TRBV10-3	NA	NA	TRBJ1-1	TGTGCCATCAGTGTGGGGCAGGCCCACACTGAAGCTTTCTTT	CAISVGQAHTEAFF
TRBV27	NA	few	TRBJ1-1	TGTGCCAGCAGTTTATTGGGGGCAGGGACTGAAGCTTTCTTT	CASSLLGAGTEAFF
TRBV27	NA	once	TRBJ2-3	TGTGCCAGCAGAGGGACTAGCACAGATACGCAGTATTTT	CASRGTSTDTQYF
TRBV9	NA	NA	TRBJ2-5	TGTGCCAGCAGCGCTGGGAGCGCCCAAGAGACCCAGTACTTC	CASSAGSAQETQYF
TRBV18	TRBD1	NA	TRBJ1-5	TGTGCCAGCTCACGTACAGGGGGTAGGAATCAGCCCCAGCATTTT	CASSRTGGRNQPQHF
TRBV11-2	NA	NA	TRBJ1-5	TGTGCCAGCAGCTTAGAAGGGGCCCGGCAGCCCCAGCATTTT	CASSLEGARQPQHF
TRBV14	NA	NA	TRBJ2-3	TGTGCCAGCAGCCGAGCAGGGTATAGTACGCAGTATTTT	CASSRAGYSTQYF
TRBV19	NA	once	TRBJ2-5	TGTGCCAGTAGGGCAAGCGGAGGTGGGGCGGAGACCCAGTACTTC	CASRASGGGAETQYF
TRBV19	TRBD1	NA	TRBJ1-1	TGTGCCAGTAGTATAGGGACAGGGGTTGGTAGGAACACTGAAGCTTTCTTT	CASSIGTGVGRNTEAFF
TRBV27	NA	NA	TRBJ1-2	TGTGCCAGCAGCCTGAGACAGATGGCTGGCTACACCTTC	CASSLRQMAGYTF
TRBV5-5	NA	NA	TRBJ2-7	TGTGCCAGCAGCCTCACCGGACAGAACTCCTACGAGCAGTACTTC	CASSLTGQNSYEQYF
TRBV2	TRBD1	once	TRBJ1-4	TGTGCCAGCAGTGAACTGGGGCGGACAGGGTGGAGTGTAACTAATGAAAAACTGTTTTTT	CASSELGRTGWSVTNEKLFF
TRBV4-2	NA	NA	TRBJ2-6	TGTGCCAGCAGCCAAGCCCCGGGGGCCGGGGCCAACGTCCTGACTTTC	CASSQAPGAGANVLTF
TRBV19	TRBD1	NA	TRBJ2-1	TGTGCCAGTAGTATACCAGGGGGCACCGTGAATGAGCAGTTCTTC	CASSIPGGTVNEQFF
TRBV5-1	NA	few	TRBJ2-2	TGCGCCAGCAGCTTGAACGGGGTCGGGAACACCGGGGAGCTGTTTTTT	CASSLNGVGNTGELFF
TRBV9	TRBD2	NA	TRBJ2-1	TGTGCCAGCAGCGCAGGGACTAGCGGGGGGTATGAGCAGTTCTTC	CASSAGTSGGYEQFF
TRBV10-2	NA	NA	TRBJ2-6	TGCGCCAGCAGTGCTGGTGGCAGGGGTACCTCTGGGGCCAACGTCCTGACTTTC	CASSAGGRGTSGANVLTF
TRBV9	TRBD1	NA	TRBJ2-6	TGTGCCAGCAGCGCTGGACAGGGGGCTGCCCTGGGATCTGGGGCCAACGTCCTGACTTTC	CASSAGQGAALGSGANVLTF
TRBV4-1	NA	NA	TRBJ1-5	TGCGCCAGCAGCCAAGTCCAACTTTTACAGGGCCCTAGCAATCAGCCCCAGCATTTT	CASSQVQLLQGPSNQPQHF
TRBV5-4	NA	NA	TRBJ2-7	TGTGCCAGCAGCGAAGACAGGACCTTCCCCTACGAGCAGTACTTC	CASSEDRTFPYEQYF
TRBV29-1	NA	NA	TRBJ2-5	TGCAGCGCACGGGCGGGTCTCCAAGAGACCCAGTACTTC	CSARAGLQETQYF
TRBV15	NA	NA	TRBJ1-1	TGTGCCACCAGCAGAGATAGGGTAGGTGAAGCTTTCTTT	CATSRDRVGEAFF
TRBV28	NA	NA	TRBJ1-5	TGTGCCAGCAGTTTCTGGGCAGGTTCTCTACATCAGCCCCAGCATTTT	CASSFWAGSLHQPQHF
TRBV6-6	TRBD2	NA	TRBJ2-3	TGTGCCAGCAGCCAACTCGGGGGGAGCACAGATACGCAGTATTTT	CASSQLGGSTDTQYF
TRBV9	NA	few	TRBJ1-5	TGTGCCAGCTCACAGGCTAGCGGCAATCAGCCCCAGCATTTT	CASSQASGNQPQHF
TRBV6-5	TRBD1	NA	TRBJ2-7	TGTGCCAGCAGCCCCGGGACAGACTACGAGCAGTACTTC	CASSPGTDYEQYF
TRBV7-8	NA	NA	TRBJ2-5	TGTGCCAGCAGCTTAGCAGGGGCCGAGGGAGAGACCCAGTACTTC	CASSLAGAEGETQYF
TRBV29-1	TRBD2	NA	TRBJ2-5	TGCAGCGTCGATAGCGGGGATGAGACCCAGTACTTC	CSVDSGDETQYF
TRBV29-1	NA	once	TRBJ1-1	TGCAGCGGGGGACAAATGAACACTGAAGCTTTCTTT	CSGGQMNTEAFF
TRBV5-4	TRBD2	once	TRBJ2-7	TGTGCCAGCCATCAAGGTCAGCGGGGATCCTACGAGCAGTACTTC	CASHQGQRGSYEQYF
TRBV6-6	TRBD1	NA	TRBJ1-2	TGTGCCAGCAGCCTAGACAGGGCCGCCCCTAACTATGGCTACACCTTC	CASSLDRAAPNYGYTF
TRBV6-1	NA	NA	TRBJ1-2	TGTGCCAGCAGTGAAGCGCTGGCAGAAGTTAACTATGGCTACACCTTC	CASSEALAEVNYGYTF
TRBV6-1	NA	NA	TRBJ1-2	TGTGCCAGCAGTGAAAGGGGTAGGGGGGACTACACCTTC	CASSERGRGDYTF
TRBV9	NA	NA	TRBJ2-3	TGTGCCAGCAGCAACAGGCCGGGGGGCGCAGATACGCAGTATTTT	CASSNRPGGADTQYF
TRBV4-1	NA	once	TRBJ2-3	TGCGCCAGCAGCCAAGAAGGGTGGGAGACGGATACGCAGTATTTT	CASSQEGWETDTQYF
TRBV6-5	NA	NA	TRBJ2-5	TGTGCCAGCAGTCGCGACCAGACCCAGTACTTC	CASSRDQTQYF